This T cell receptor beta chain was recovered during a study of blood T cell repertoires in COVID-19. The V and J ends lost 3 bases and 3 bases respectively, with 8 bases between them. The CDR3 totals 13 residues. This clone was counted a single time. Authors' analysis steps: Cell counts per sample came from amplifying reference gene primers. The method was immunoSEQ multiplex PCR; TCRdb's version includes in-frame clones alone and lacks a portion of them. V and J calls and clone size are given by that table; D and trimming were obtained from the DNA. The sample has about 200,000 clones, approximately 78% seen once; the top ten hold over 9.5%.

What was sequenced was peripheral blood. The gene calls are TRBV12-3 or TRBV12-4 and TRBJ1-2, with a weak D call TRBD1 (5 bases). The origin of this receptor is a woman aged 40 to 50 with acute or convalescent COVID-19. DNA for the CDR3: TGTGCCAGCAGTTTTCAGGGTGACTATGGCTACACCTTC. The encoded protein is CASSFQGDYGYTF.